This entry lists 15 T cell receptor beta chains sequenced from one sample in a study of pediatric ulcerative colitis. Produced via immunoSEQ multiplex PCR; TCRdb's table is partial and in-frame only. The sample includes roughly 70,000 clones, about 86% of them seen just once. Source material: blood. All receptors derive from a boy aged 10-17 years with severe ulcerative colitis.

The V gene is TRBV7-9, the J gene TRBJ1-3; no reliable D call. The germline V gene has CDR1 SEHNR and CDR2 FQNEAQ (reference sequence). The CDR3 loop spans 15 amino acids. With 2 bases removed from V and 0 bases from J, the gap between germline ends came to 8 bases. The CDR3 DNA is TGTGCCAGCAGCTTATTAGCAGACTCTGGAAACACCATATATTTT. It translates to CASSLLADSGNTIYF.

The V gene is TRBV7-8, the J gene TRBJ2-5, with D possibly TRBD1 on 5 matching bases. V dropped 0 bases and J dropped 5 bases, with 19 bases sitting between them. Germline-derived CDR1 and CDR2 are SGHVS and FQNEAQ. This CDR3 is 17 amino acids long. CDR3 sequence: CASSLAGTGSPRETQYF. CDR3 sequence (DNA): TGTGCCAGCAGCTTAGCAGGTACAGGATCGCCGAGGGAGACCCAGTACTTC. The entire variable domain, with the rest obtained from reference TRBV7-8 and TRBJ2-5, is as follows: GAGVSQSPRYKVAKRGQDVALRCDPISGHVSLFWYQQALGQGPEFLTYFQNEAQLDKSGLPSDRFFAERPEGSVSTLKIQRTQQEDSAVYLCASSLAGTGSPRETQYFGPGTRLLVL.

V gene TRBV30 combines with J gene TRBJ1-2, with D possibly being TRBD1 (6 bases). Trimming left V 0 bases short and J 8 bases short, with 13 bases between. Germline V CDR1 and CDR2: GTSNPN, SVGIG (reference sequence). The CDR3 is made up of 13 amino acids. CDR3 coding DNA: TGTGCCTGGAGTGTAAATTGGGGGCCGGGCTACACCTTC. It translates to CAWSVNWGPGYTF.

This chain uses TRBV5-1 with TRBJ2-1; TRBD1 aligns across 9 bases. Germline CDR1 reads SGHRS; CDR2 reads YFSETQ. The CDR3 covers 16 residues. Trimming cost V 3 bases and J 3 bases; bases outside gene matches: 7. The CDR3 DNA reads TGCGCCAGCAGCTCGACTCCGGGACAGGGCTACAATGAGCAGTTCTTC. This gives the protein CASSSTPGQGYNEQFF.

This clone occurred a few times. The genes are TRBV6-5 and TRBJ2-7, with D possibly TRBD1 on 6 matching bases. Germline V CDR1 and CDR2: MNHEY, SVGAGI. V was pared by 6 bases and J by 3 bases, with 18 bases between. The CDR3 contains 15 residues. The CDR3 region has the DNA TGTGCCAGCAGGCATGGGGACACCGCCAACTACGAGCAGTACTTC. Amino acid sequence: CASRHGDTANYEQYF.

This clone was recorded only once. The chain employs TRBV6-6 and TRBJ1-3; D remains ambiguous. This CDR3 region has 15 residues. CDR1 and CDR2 from the germline V gene are MNHNY and SVGAGI (reference sequence). V was pared by 2 bases and J by 3 bases, with 11 bases between. The CDR3, as DNA: TGTGCCAGCAGTTACATCCAACCGGATGGAAACACCATATATTTT. Its translation: CASSYIQPDGNTIYF.

This rearrangement joins TRBV7-9 to TRBJ2-1; 13 bases fit TRBD2. Germline loops: CDR1 SEHNR, CDR2 FQNEAQ (reference sequence). V gave up 1 base and J gave up 4 bases; unmatched junction bases: 10. The CDR3 has 19 amino acids. Written as DNA, the CDR3 is TGTGCCAGCAGCTTAGGGTTCGGACTAGCGGGAGAGGGGTACAATGAGCAGTTCTTC. It translates to CASSLGFGLAGEGYNEQFF.

The chain recombines TRBV5-1 with TRBJ2-7; no clear D gene. The V end lost 0 bases, the J end lost 0 bases, and 19 bases lay between the germline ends. Per the germline V gene, CDR1 is SGHRS and CDR2 is YFSETQ. CDR3 length equals 18 residues. This chain's CDR3 is CASSLDPPEAASSYEQYF. The CDR3 DNA reads TGCGCCAGCAGCTTGGACCCCCCTGAGGCCGCTAGCTCCTACGAGCAGTACTTC.

The chain uses TRBV11-2 and TRBJ2-5; perhaps TRBD1 as D (5 bases). This CDR3 contains 16 residues. From germline, CDR1 is SGHAT and CDR2 FQNNGV. With 7 bases removed from V and 5 bases from J, the gap between germline ends came to 23 bases. The CDR3 here is CASTRRFADSGETQYF. The CDR3 bases are TGTGCCAGCACCCGACGGTTCGCAGACTCAGGGGAGACCCAGTACTTC.

The DNA for the CDR3 is TGTGCCAGTAGTATGGGTATGAGGGCCTCCACTGAAGCTTTCTTT. Encoded protein: CASSMGMRASTEAFF. The chain couples TRBV19 to TRBJ1-1; D is unclear. The CDR3 has 15 residues. Germline values: CDR1 LNHDA, CDR2 SQIVND (reference sequence). Deletions cut 3 bases from V and 4 bases from J, with 15 bases between.

This chain connects TRBV11-2 to TRBJ1-2; 8 bases fit TRBD1. Germline V lookup: CDR1 SGHAT, CDR2 FQNNGV. The ends lost 5 bases at V and 6 bases at J; junction bases unmatched: 8. The CDR3 contains 14 residues. The CDR3 reads CASSPTDRDNGYTF. CDR3 coding DNA: TGTGCCAGCAGCCCGACGGACAGGGATAATGGCTACACCTTC. The variable domain in full, completed from reference TRBV11-2 and TRBJ1-2, reads EAGVAQSPRYKIIEKRQSVAFWCNPISGHATLYWYQQILGQGPKLLIQFQNNGVVDDSQLPKDRFSAERLKGVDSTLKIQPAKLEDSAVYLCASSPTDRDNGYTFGSGTRLTVV.

The J gene is TRBJ2-5, the V gene TRBV9, with D tentatively TRBD2 (6 bases). The CDR3 has 13 residues. Germline CDR1 and CDR2: SGDLS and YYNGEE. Between the trimmed V and J ends, which lost 4 bases and 5 bases, there was a span of 12 bases. CDR3 protein: CASSIGGRETQYF. CDR3 DNA sequence: TGTGCCAGCAGCATTGGGGGGAGGGAGACCCAGTACTTC.

The rearrangement uses TRBV28 and TRBJ2-7; D is undetermined. Germline CDR1 is MDHEN and CDR2 is SYDVKM. V was clipped by 6 bases and J by 3 bases, with 6 bases between them. This CDR3 is built from 11 residues. This CDR3 is CASRSFYEQYF. In DNA, the CDR3 is TGTGCCAGCAGGAGTTTCTACGAGCAGTACTTC.

This chain uses TRBV7-8 with TRBJ2-1, with 14 bases that match TRBD2. The CDR3 length is 17 residues. J lost 6 bases, V lost 6 bases, and 10 bases had no gene match. Germline-derived CDR1 and CDR2 are SGHVS and FQNEAQ. The CDR3 loop reads CASSRGLAGGQLNEQFF. The CDR3 region has the DNA TGTGCCAGCAGTCGCGGACTAGCGGGAGGACAGCTCAATGAGCAGTTCTTC.

In this sample, this clone turned up a few times. This sequence joins TRBV7-2 and TRBJ2-7; D might be TRBD1 (5 bases). This CDR3 is built from 16 residues. CDR1 is SGHTA, CDR2 FQGNSA, per germline. V lost 5 bases and J lost 0, with 17 bases in between. CDR3 nucleotide sequence: TGTGCCAGCAGCCCGGCTGGTGGGGCTAGCTCCTACGAGCAGTACTTC. Its translation is CASSPAGGASSYEQYF. The full variable domain, with the rest looked up from reference TRBV7-2 and TRBJ2-7, is GAGVSQSPSNKVTEKGKDVELRCDPISGHTALYWYRQSLGQGLEFLIYFQGNSAPDKSGLPSDRFSAERTGGSVSTLTIQRTQQEDSAVYLCASSPAGGASSYEQYFGPGTRLTVT.